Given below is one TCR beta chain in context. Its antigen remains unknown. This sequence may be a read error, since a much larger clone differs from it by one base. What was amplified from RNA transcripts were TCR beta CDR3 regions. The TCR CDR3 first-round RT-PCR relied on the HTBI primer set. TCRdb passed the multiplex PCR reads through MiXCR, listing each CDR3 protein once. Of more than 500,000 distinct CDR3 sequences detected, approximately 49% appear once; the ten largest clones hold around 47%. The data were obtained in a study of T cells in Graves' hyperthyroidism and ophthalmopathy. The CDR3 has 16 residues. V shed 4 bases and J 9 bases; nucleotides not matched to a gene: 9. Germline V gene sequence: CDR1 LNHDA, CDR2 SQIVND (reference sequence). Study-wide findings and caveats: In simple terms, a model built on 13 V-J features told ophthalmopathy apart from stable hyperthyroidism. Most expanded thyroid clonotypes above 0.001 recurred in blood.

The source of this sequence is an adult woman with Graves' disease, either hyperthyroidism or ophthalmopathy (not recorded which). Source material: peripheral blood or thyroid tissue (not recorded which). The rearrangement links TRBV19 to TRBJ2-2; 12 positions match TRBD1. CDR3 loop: CASSTGTGGGTRELFF. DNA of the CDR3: TGTGCCAGTAGTACCGGGACAGGGGGCGGAACCAGGGAGCTGTTTTTT.